The source of this T cell receptor beta chain is a study of blood T cell repertoires in COVID-19. In the study overall: The United States, Italy and Spain were the sources of the acute and convalescent COVID-19 samples. Sample material is recorded as cDNA or gDNA derived from T cells, B-cell-depleted T cells, or PBMCs.

In the authors' methods: Researchers report that nucleated cell counts were estimated from reference gene primer amplification. This table comes from immunoSEQ multiplex PCR, and its TCRdb copy is limited to in-frame clones, with some not included. The V and J calls and clone size come from that table; D and trimming were worked out from the DNA. In the table there are roughly 200,000 clones, roughly four fifths of which are singletons. CDR1 MNHEY and CDR2 SVGAGI come from the germline V gene. CDR3 length equals 15 residues. V was clipped by 0 bases and J by 3 bases, with 6 bases between them. The source of this sequence is a man in his forties or fifties with active or convalescent COVID-19. The sample comprised peripheral blood. This rearrangement joins TRBV6-5 to TRBJ1-6; D gene unclear. The CDR3 sequence is CASSYSEVYNSPLHF. The CDR3 nucleotides are TGTGCCAGCAGTTACTCTGAGGTCTATAATTCACCCCTCCACTTT.